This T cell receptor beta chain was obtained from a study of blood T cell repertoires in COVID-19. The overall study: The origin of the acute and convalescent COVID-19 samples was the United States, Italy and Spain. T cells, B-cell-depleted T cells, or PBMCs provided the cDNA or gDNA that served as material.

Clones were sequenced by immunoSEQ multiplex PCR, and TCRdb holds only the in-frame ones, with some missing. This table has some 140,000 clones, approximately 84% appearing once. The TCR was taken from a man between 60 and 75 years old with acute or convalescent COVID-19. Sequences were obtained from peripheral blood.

CDR3 nucleotides: TGTGCCAGAAGCTCCGCGTTGAAGGGGACTAATGAAAAACTGTTTTTT. Translated, it gives CARSSALKGTNEKLFF. The chain uses TRBV7-5 and TRBJ1-4; the D call in the table, TRBD1, was not verified against the DNA. TRBV7-5 is an annotated pseudogene. CDR3 length: 16 amino acids.